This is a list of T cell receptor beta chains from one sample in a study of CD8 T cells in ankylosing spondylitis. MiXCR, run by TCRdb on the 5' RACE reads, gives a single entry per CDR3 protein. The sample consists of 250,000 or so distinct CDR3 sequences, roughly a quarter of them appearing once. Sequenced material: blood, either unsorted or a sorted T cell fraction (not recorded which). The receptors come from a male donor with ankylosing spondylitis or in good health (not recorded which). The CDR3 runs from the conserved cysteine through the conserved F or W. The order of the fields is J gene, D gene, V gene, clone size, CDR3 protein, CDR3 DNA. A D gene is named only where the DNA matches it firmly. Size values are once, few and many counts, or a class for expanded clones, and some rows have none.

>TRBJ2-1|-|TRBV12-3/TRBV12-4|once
CASSIGIGDEQFF
TGTGCCAGCAGTATCGGGATCGGGGATGAGCAGTTCTTC
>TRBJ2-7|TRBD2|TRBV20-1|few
CSASALAGVGEQYF
TGCAGTGCTAGCGCACTAGCGGGGGTGGGGGAGCAGTACTTC
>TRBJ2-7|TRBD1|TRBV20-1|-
CSATTDRVVNEQYF
TGCAGTGCTACAACGGACAGGGTGGTCAACGAGCAGTACTTC
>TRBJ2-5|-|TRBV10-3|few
CAISTRTEETQYF
TGTGCCATCAGTACGCGGACGGAGGAGACCCAGTACTTC
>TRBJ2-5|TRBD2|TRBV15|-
CATSRDLAGLKETQYF
TGTGCCACCAGCAGAGATCTAGCGGGGTTGAAAGAGACCCAGTACTTC
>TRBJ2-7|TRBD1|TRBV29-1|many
CSVLPQGAGGAYEQYF
TGCAGCGTTTTACCCCAGGGGGCAGGGGGAGCCTACGAGCAGTACTTC
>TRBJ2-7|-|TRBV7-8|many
CASSLLPAQGVYEQYF
TGTGCCAGCAGCTTACTCCCCGCGCAGGGAGTCTACGAGCAGTACTTC
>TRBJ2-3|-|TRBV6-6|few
CASSLLFDTQYF
TGTGCCAGCAGTTTACTTTTCGATACGCAGTATTTT
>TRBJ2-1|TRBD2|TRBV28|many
CASNNPGLGNNEQFF
TGTGCCAGCAATAATCCGGGACTAGGAAACAATGAGCAGTTCTTC
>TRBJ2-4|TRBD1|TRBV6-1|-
CASSELHRGLKNIQYF
TGTGCCAGCAGTGAATTGCACAGGGGGCTCAAAAACATTCAGTACTTC
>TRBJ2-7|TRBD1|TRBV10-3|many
CATLGAGGFYEQYF
TGTGCCACCCTGGGGGCAGGGGGCTTCTACGAGCAGTACTTC
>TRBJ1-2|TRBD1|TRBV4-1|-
CASSPPPTGVRYGYTF
TGCGCCAGCAGCCCGCCCCCGACAGGGGTTCGCTATGGCTACACCTTC
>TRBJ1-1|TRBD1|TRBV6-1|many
CASYSDRGLNTEAFF
TGTGCCAGCTATTCGGACAGGGGCCTGAACACTGAAGCTTTCTTT
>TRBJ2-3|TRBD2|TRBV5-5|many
CASSLGLAGGYTDTQYF
TGTGCCAGCAGCTTGGGACTAGCGGGGGGCTACACAGATACGCAGTATTTT
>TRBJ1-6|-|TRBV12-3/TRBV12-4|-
CASRQGFLGSPLHF
TGTGCCAGCAGACAAGGGTTCTTAGGTTCACCCCTCCACTTT
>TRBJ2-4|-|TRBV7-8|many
CASSLALLDIQYF
TGTGCCAGCAGCTTAGCACTCTTGGACATTCAGTACTTC
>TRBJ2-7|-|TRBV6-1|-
CASRSDSGFGEQYF
TGTGCCAGCAGATCGGACAGTGGGTTCGGGGAGCAGTACTTC
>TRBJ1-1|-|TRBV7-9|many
CASRRRVRTEAFF
TGTGCCAGCAGGCGACGCGTCCGCACTGAAGCTTTCTTT
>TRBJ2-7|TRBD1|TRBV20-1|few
CSASAPGQGAYEQYF
TGCAGTGCTAGCGCCCCGGGACAGGGGGCTTACGAGCAGTACTTC
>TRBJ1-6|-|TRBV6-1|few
CASSEESSYNSPLHF
TGTGCCAGCAGTGAGGAGAGCTCCTATAATTCACCCCTCCACTTT
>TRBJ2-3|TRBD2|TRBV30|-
CAWSVGLAGGSWRTDTQYF
TGTGCCTGGAGTGTTGGCCTAGCGGGGGGCTCCTGGAGGACAGATACGCAGTATTTT